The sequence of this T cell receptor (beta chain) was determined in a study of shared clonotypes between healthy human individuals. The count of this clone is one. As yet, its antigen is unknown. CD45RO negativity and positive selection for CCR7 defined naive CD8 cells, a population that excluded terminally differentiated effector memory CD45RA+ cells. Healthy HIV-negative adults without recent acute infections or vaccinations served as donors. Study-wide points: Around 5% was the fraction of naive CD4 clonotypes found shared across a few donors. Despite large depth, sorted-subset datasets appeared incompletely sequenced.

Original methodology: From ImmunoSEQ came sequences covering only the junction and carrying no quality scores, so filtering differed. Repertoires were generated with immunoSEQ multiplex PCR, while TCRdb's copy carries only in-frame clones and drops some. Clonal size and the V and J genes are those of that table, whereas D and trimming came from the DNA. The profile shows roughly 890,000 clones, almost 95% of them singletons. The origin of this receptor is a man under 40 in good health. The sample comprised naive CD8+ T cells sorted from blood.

CDR3 residues: CASSEQGLNYGYTF. The CDR3 DNA reads TGTGCCAGCAGTGAACAGGGACTAAACTATGGCTACACCTTC. The chain carries TRBV2 and TRBJ1-2, with D possibly being TRBD1 (5 bases). Germline V gene lookup returns CDR1 SNHLY and CDR2 FYNNEI. The CDR3 totals 14 residues. V gave up 2 bases and J gave up 2 bases, with 9 bases separating them.